These 15 T cell receptor beta chains share one sample of origin, sequenced in a study of CXCR3-negative and CXCR3-positive naive CD8 T cells. Whole-study findings and limits: Comparison of naive cells showed more hydrophobic TRB CDR3s in CXCR3-positive than in CXCR3-negative naive cells.

It was by 5' RACE with UMI labels that the TRB cDNA libraries were prepared. Reanalyzing the 5' RACE reads, TCRdb keeps one entry per CDR3 protein, without DNA. This specimen shows around 84,000 distinct CDR3 sequences; the ten leading clones hold 0.82%. The antigens these receptors bind are not known. The sequencing sample was made of naive CXCR3+ CD8+ T cells from blood. Subset given: CD45RO-CCR7+CD27+CD95- naive CD8+ T cells expressing CXCR3 (TNR3+). The receptors stem from a human donor in good health. Some clones in this sample may be carry-over from other donors' samples.

V is TRBV12-3 or TRBV12-4 and J is TRBJ2-7; absent DNA, TCRdb's TRBD2 call cannot be checked. This CDR3 comprises 18 residues. The CDR3 spells CASSNSGIQGPFRDEQYF.

The J gene is TRBJ2-6, the V gene TRBV7-6; TCRdb's D call, TRBD2, is unchecked because there is no DNA. CDR1 is SGHVS, CDR2 FNYEAQ, per germline. This CDR3 spans 19 amino acids. CDR3 residues: CASSPGGPFTLSGANVLTF.

This chain joins TRBV12-3 or TRBV12-4 and TRBJ2-1; TCRdb reports TRBD2, a call that lacks DNA to check it against. CDR3 size: 16 residues. CDR3 amino acids: CASSGLAPQSYNEQFF.

This chain connects TRBV10-3 to TRBJ2-7; without DNA, the TCRdb call of TRBD2 cannot be checked. There are 17 residues in the CDR3. Germline CDR1 reads ENHRY; CDR2 reads SYGVKD. Here the CDR3 reads CAISSGTSGNLFYEQYF.

J is TRBJ2-2 and V is TRBV24-1; TCRdb outputs TRBD1, but without DNA this stays unchecked. The CDR3 extends over 14 amino acids. In germline, CDR1 is KGHDR, CDR2 SFDVKD. CDR3 amino acids: CATSDNPGTGELFF.

The chain has TRBV14 and TRBJ2-7; no DNA is available, so the TRBD1 call from TCRdb remains unchecked. CDR1 SGHDN and CDR2 FVKESK come from the germline V gene. The CDR3 loop spans 13 amino acids. CDR3 in amino acids: CASSRSGWNEQYF.

The chain employs TRBV20-1 and TRBJ1-5; without DNA, the TCRdb call of TRBD1 cannot be checked. The germline V gene has CDR1 DFQATT and CDR2 SNEGSKA (reference sequence). The CDR3 runs to 15 residues. The CDR3 sequence is CSANPGVFYNQPQHF.

The rearrangement joins TRBV6-5 to TRBJ2-5; TCRdb proposes TRBD1, but this gene call is untestable without DNA. The germline gives CDR1 MNHEY, CDR2 SVGAGI. The CDR3 covers 16 residues. CDR3 sequence reads: CASSYSIVDRAETQYF.

The J gene is TRBJ2-2, the V gene TRBV6-2 or TRBV6-3. Germline V gene data show CDR1 as MNHEY and CDR2 as SVGEGT. CDR3 length: 15 residues. CDR3 in amino acids: CASSYLAEWAGELFF.

CDR3 residues: CSARDQLAENTGELFF. The V call is TRBV20-1, the J call TRBJ2-2. Per germline, CDR1 DFQATT and CDR2 SNEGSKA (reference sequence). The CDR3 length is 16 residues.

The V call is TRBV29-1, the J call TRBJ1-1; with no DNA, the TCRdb D assignment of TRBD1 cannot be verified. This CDR3 is built from 12 residues. CDR1 is SQVTM and CDR2 is ANQGSEA in the germline V gene. This chain's CDR3 is CSGTGLTTEAFF. The complete variable domain, with remaining parts taken from reference TRBV29-1 and TRBJ1-1, reads SAVISQKPSRDICQRGTSLTIQCQVDSQVTMMFWYRQQPGQSLTLIATANQGSEATYESGFVIDKFPISRPNLTFSTLTVSNMSPEDSSIYLCSGTGLTTEAFFGQGTRLTVV.

The V and J genes are TRBV24-1 and TRBJ2-1; TCRdb selects TRBD2, and the lack of DNA leaves this call unchecked. Looked up from germline, CDR1 is KGHDR and CDR2 is SFDVKD. The CDR3 is 16 residues long. The CDR3 loop reads CATSDSSEVAGNEQFF.

This CDR3 reads CASSVAGGPPNEQYF. This chain uses TRBV28 with TRBJ2-7; the D call of TRBD2 rests on TCRdb alone, since no DNA is present to check it. Germline V gene lookup returns CDR1 MDHEN and CDR2 SYDVKM. The CDR3 runs to 15 residues.

J is TRBJ1-1 and V is TRBV7-9; TCRdb picks TRBD1, but there is no DNA to check that call. The CDR3 length is 14 residues. Germline lookup yields CDR1 SEHNR and CDR2 FQNEAQ (reference sequence). CDR3 amino acids: CASSAGTVNTEAFF.

The chain carries TRBV7-2 and TRBJ1-1; there is no DNA to check the TCRdb D call of TRBD1. Germline CDR1 reads SGHTA; CDR2 reads FQGNSA. The CDR3 contains 14 residues. The CDR3 sequence is CASSQSTGNTEAFF. Complete variable domain (other parts from reference TRBV7-2 and TRBJ1-1): GAGVSQSPSNKVTEKGKDVELRCDPISGHTALYWYRQSLGQGLEFLIYFQGNSAPDKSGLPSDRFSAERTGGSVSTLTIQRTQQEDSAVYLCASSQSTGNTEAFFGQGTRLTVV.